The 14 T cell receptor beta chains in this list originate from one sample, sequenced in a study of PD-1 blockade in classical Hodgkin lymphoma. Time point here: cycle 4 day 1 (C4D1), after 6 weeks of nivolumab. There was relapse after autologous stem cell transplantation in every patient, and there was variation in brentuximab vedotin exposure. Sequenced by immunoSEQ multiplex PCR; TCRdb stores in-frame clones only, minus some. The table records approximately 39,000 clones, 77% of them present only once. Sequenced here: peripheral blood mononuclear cells (PBMCs), sampled before the fourth cycle of nivolumab. These TCRs come from a human donor with classical Hodgkin lymphoma.

The V gene is TRBV27, the J gene TRBJ1-2; D remains ambiguous. CDR1 and CDR2 (germline): MNHEY, SMNVEV (reference sequence). CDR3 length: 15 amino acids. Trimming left V 7 bases short and J 7 bases short, with 22 bases between. CDR3 region: CASTKSDASRAGYTF. The CDR3 bases are TGTGCCAGCACCAAATCGGACGCATCGAGGGCTGGCTACACCTTC.

This clone has a single count. CDR3 sequence: CASSLGASGSEKLFF. The CDR3 DNA sequence: TGCGCCAGCAGCTTGGGGGCTTCGGGAAGCGAAAAACTGTTTTTT. The V gene is TRBV5-1, the J gene TRBJ1-4; D ambiguous. This CDR3 has 15 residues. The V end was cut by 0 bases, the J end by 8 bases, with 14 bases between. Looked up from germline, CDR1 is SGHRS and CDR2 is YFSETQ.

The chain joins TRBV6-1 to TRBJ2-2; possibly TRBD1 for D (6 bases). From germline, CDR1 is MNHNS and CDR2 SASEGT. V lost 4 bases and J lost 1, with 10 bases in between. The CDR3 sequence is 15 residues long. The CDR3 sequence: CASSGVTGNTGELFF. The DNA for the CDR3 is TGTGCCAGCAGTGGGGTGACAGGGAACACCGGGGAGCTGTTTTTT.

The chain uses TRBV11-2 and TRBJ2-7; a possible D gene is TRBD1 (5 bases). Germline CDR1 is SGHAT and CDR2 is FQNNGV. The CDR3 has 13 residues. V shed 4 bases and J shed 6 bases, with 13 bases lying between them. As DNA, the CDR3 is TGTGCCAGCAGCTCCTCCGGTGGGGCCGAGCAGTACTTC. Residues: CASSSSGGAEQYF.

V gene TRBV18 combines with J gene TRBJ2-7; D call uncertain. CDR1 KGHSH and CDR2 LQKENI come from the germline V gene. The V and J ends lost 1 base and 4 bases respectively, with 8 bases between them. The CDR3 is made up of 13 amino acids. The CDR3 sequence is CASSPHAEYEQYF. CDR3 coding DNA: TGTGCCAGCTCACCACACGCAGAGTACGAGCAGTACTTC.

The rearrangement joins TRBV6-6 to TRBJ1-2, with TRBD1 identical over 9 bases. V was pared by 6 bases and J by 2 bases, with 10 bases of the junction left unmatched. Germline-derived CDR1 and CDR2 are MNHNY and SVGAGI (reference sequence). This CDR3 is built from 16 residues. The CDR3 here is CASSLSGTGKNYGYTF. The CDR3 nucleotides read TGTGCCAGCAGCCTATCCGGGACAGGGAAAAACTATGGCTACACCTTC.

The chain recombines TRBV6-6 with TRBJ1-6; 7 bases line up with TRBD1. V shed 6 bases, J shed 9 bases, and the junction held 2 bases outside the gene matches. The germline V gene encodes CDR1 MNHNY and CDR2 SVGAGI (reference sequence). This CDR3 is 12 amino acids long. CDR3 bases: TGTGCCAGCAGAGGGGGCGTTTCACCCCTCCACTTT. Protein: CASRGGVSPLHF.

This clone was detected once. The V call is TRBV7-8, the J call TRBJ2-1, with 14 bases fitting TRBD2. The CDR3 length is 14 residues. V shed 5 bases, J shed 10 bases, and the junction held 4 bases outside the gene matches. Germline values: CDR1 SGHVS, CDR2 FQNEAQ. The CDR3 region is CASSQGTSGGEQFF. The DNA of the CDR3 is TGTGCCAGCAGCCAAGGGACTAGCGGGGGCGAGCAGTTCTTC.

This chain joins TRBV2 and TRBJ2-3; either TRBD1 or TRBD2 may supply D (5 bases each). Germline V gene sequence: CDR1 SNHLY, CDR2 FYNNEI. This CDR3 region has 15 residues. Trimming cost V 7 bases and J 5 bases, with 19 bases left between them. In nucleotides, the CDR3 is TGTGCCAGCACTAGGGACCTATTCGAGGGAGATACGCAGTATTTT. Translating gives CASTRDLFEGDTQYF.

This clone was observed a single time. The V call is TRBV30, the J call TRBJ2-4, with TRBD1 identical over 10 bases. This CDR3 is 16 amino acids long. V was clipped by 6 bases and J by 1 base; unmatched bases: 9. Per germline, CDR1 GTSNPN and CDR2 SVGIG (reference sequence). Here the CDR3 DNA reads TGTGCCTGTCAAGTGTGGGACAGGGGTGCCAAAAACATTCAGTACTTC. This encodes CACQVWDRGAKNIQYF.

This clone was counted a few times. This chain links TRBV2 with TRBJ2-5, with 8 bases that match TRBD2. The CDR3 is made up of 15 amino acids. The junction had 6 bases not matched to a gene; V was cut back by 6 bases and J by 0 bases. Germline values: CDR1 SNHLY, CDR2 FYNNEI. The CDR3 DNA follows: TGTGCCAGCAGCGGGGGGGTTGGATACCAAGAGACCCAGTACTTC. Translating it yields CASSGGVGYQETQYF.

The CDR3 nucleotides read TGTGCCAGCAGTGTTCAGGGGGCAGGAGGCAATCAGCCCCAGCATTTT. This translates into CASSVQGAGGNQPQHF. The V gene is TRBV2, the J gene TRBJ1-5, with TRBD1 matching 8 bases. The V segment lost 4 bases and the J segment 2 bases; nucleotides outside the gene matches: 7. CDR1 and CDR2 (germline): SNHLY, FYNNEI. The CDR3 is made up of 16 amino acids.

The count of this clone is one. The chain recombines TRBV2 with TRBJ1-1, with D unclear. CDR3 length: 15 amino acids. CDR1 is SNHLY and CDR2 is FYNNEI in the germline V gene. V was pared by 6 bases and J by 2 bases, with 16 bases between. CDR3 amino acids: CASRRGQEFNTEAFF. CDR3 DNA sequence: TGTGCCAGCAGGAGAGGTCAGGAGTTTAACACTGAAGCTTTCTTT.

This clone showed up just a few times. The CDR3 coding sequence is TGTGCCAGCAGCTGGGGACAGGGCTCCTACGAGCAGTACTTC. Its translation: CASSWGQGSYEQYF. V usage is TRBV5-6 and J usage is TRBJ2-7; the match to TRBD1 covers 9 bases. The CDR3 sequence is 14 residues long. V was pared by 3 bases and J by 0 bases, with 1 base of the junction left unmatched. The germline CDR1 and CDR2 sequences are SGHDT and YYEEEE.